This T cell receptor (beta chain) originates from a study of response to subunit inactivated influenza vaccine. Points from the study as a whole: A suggestion made by the authors is that each seasonal influenza vaccination recruits few new T cells.

Worth noting for this clonotype: Its antigen is not known.

V lost 3 bases and J 2 bases, leaving 14 bases between the germline ends. The germline V gene encodes CDR1 MGHRA and CDR2 YSYEKL. The CDR3 has 15 residues. TCRdb analysed the RT-PCR reads with MiXCR anew, one entry per CDR3 protein. This table holds hundreds of thousands of distinct CDR3 sequences, roughly a fifth found once. The receptor's source is a man aged 50 to 69 who received an inactivated influenza vaccine. The V and J genes are TRBV4-1 and TRBJ2-7; no firm D call. The sample in question was PBMCs from blood, obtained approximately 20 months after vaccination. This CDR3 is CASSHVVELAYEQYF. DNA for the CDR3: TGCGCCAGCAGCCATGTCGTGGAGTTAGCCTACGAGCAGTACTTC.